This entry is about one T cell receptor (beta chain). Produced via immunoSEQ multiplex PCR; TCRdb's table is partial and in-frame only. The repertoire includes more than 110,000 clones, about 79% of them detected once, and about 2.9% sits in the top ten. The CDR3 covers 15 residues. The V and J ends lost 0 bases and 2 bases respectively, with 11 bases between them. This entry is derived from a study of blood T cell repertoires in COVID-19. The V gene is TRBV23-1, the J gene TRBJ2-7, with unresolved D. TRBV23-1 is reported as an ORF; its role is uncertain. Sample: PBMCs or T cells enriched from blood (not recorded which). The sequence came from a woman aged 45-65 years who had recovered from COVID-19. CDR3 in DNA: TGCGCCAGCAGTCAATCGACGGAGTGTACCTACGAGCAGTACTTC. Translation: CASSQSTECTYEQYF.